This T cell receptor (beta chain) was documented in a study of shared clonotypes between healthy human individuals. Whole-study findings and limits: The study drew on few donors, limiting represented genetic and exposure-history diversity.

A note on this clone: Its antigen is not identified. The sample carries other DNA sequences with the same CDR3.

Naive CD8 cells lacked CD45RO, underwent positive selection for CCR7 and left out terminally differentiated effector memory CD45RA+ cells. Around 200 ng DNA, 25,000 to 35,000 T cell genomes, went into each sorted-subset replicate PCR. Source study methods: ImmunoSEQ yielded junction-only sequences lacking quality scores, so filtering differed. Assay: immunoSEQ multiplex PCR; the TCRdb copy retains only in-frame clones and omits some. Clonal size and the V and J genes are those of that table, whereas D and trimming came from the DNA. The sample lists roughly 2 million clones, about 95% occurring once. The sequence was obtained from a man younger than 30 in good health. The specimen sequenced was naive CD8+ T cells sorted from blood.

The CDR3 is CASSFTGSTEAFF. CDR3 bases: TGTGCCAGCAGCTTTACAGGGAGCACTGAAGCTTTCTTT. The chain recombines TRBV5-4 with TRBJ1-1, with TRBD1 as a possible D gene (6 bases). Germline V CDR1 and CDR2: SGHNT, YYREEE (reference sequence). The V end was cut by 2 bases, the J end by 4 bases, with 9 bases between. This CDR3 comprises 13 residues.